This T cell receptor (beta chain) was sequenced for a study of T cells in Graves' hyperthyroidism and ophthalmopathy. The ends were cut back, 5 bases at V and 5 bases at J, with 15 bases in the middle. The CDR3 sequence is 15 residues long. From germline, CDR1 is SGHAT and CDR2 FQNNGV. The table lists this clonotype with a few counts. The source material, RNA transcripts, was used to amplify TCR beta CDR3 regions. HTBI primers drove first-round RT-PCR of the TCR CDR3. TCRdb re-derived calls from the multiplex PCR reads in MiXCR, one entry per CDR3 protein. The table has 550,000 to 800,000 distinct CDR3 sequences, about a sixth seen once; the top ten hold approximately 8%.

Sequenced material: blood. V gene TRBV11-2 combines with J gene TRBJ2-2; a weak D match, TRBD2 (6 bases). This receptor was obtained from a man between 18 and 29 years old with Graves' hyperthyroidism. The CDR3 protein is CASSPRQAGTGELFF. The DNA for the CDR3 is TGTGCCAGCAGCCCCAGGCAGGCGGGAACCGGGGAGCTGTTTTTT.